The sequence of this T cell receptor beta chain was determined in a study of cytomegalovirus exposure and HLA in healthy donors. A note on this clone: Antigen: not known.

PCR involved 60 Vbeta and 13 Jbeta primers. Sequenced by immunoSEQ multiplex PCR; TCRdb stores in-frame clones only, minus some. The sample lists about 160,000 clones; roughly 77% were seen once. Study conclusions and caveats: There were under 200 TCR beta chains listed as cytomegalovirus-associated. Prior analysis indicated that the majority of TCR beta V segments exhibited productivity approximately 87% or approximately 30% of the time.

CDR1 and CDR2 from the germline V gene are SGHRS and YFSETQ. Trimming pared 4 bases from V and 0 bases from J, leaving 20 bases between. This CDR3 comprises 18 residues. V usage is TRBV5-1 and J usage is TRBJ2-1; D is unresolved. The sequence was collected from a woman aged 18-29 years in good health and CMV-seronegative. The material sequenced was PBMCs. The CDR3 nucleotides are TGCGCCAGCAGCGAGAACGAACCGGCAGCTAGCTCCTACAATGAGCAGTTCTTC. Translated: CASSENEPAASSYNEQFF.